The source of this TCR beta chain is a study of shared T cell receptors in the human thymus. Using immunoSEQ multiplex PCR, the repertoire was profiled, and TCRdb retains in-frame clones only, with some absent. The repertoire consists of some 720,000 clones, with 85% to 90% occurring once and the leading ten covering 0.0085% to 0.012%. The germline V gene encodes CDR1 LNHDA and CDR2 SQIVND (reference sequence). After removal of 6 bases from V and 0 bases from J, the junction contained 16 bases not matched to a gene. The CDR3 consists of 20 residues. The data were also submitted as part of a second study, on human thymus T cells. This second study notes: In corrective heart surgery, resections were taken, and these provided the thymus tissue. Seemingly biased V and J gene usage marked thymic and blood repertoires. Thymic repertoires overlap heavily among unrelated individuals, related research has reported.

J is TRBJ2-1 and V is TRBV19; TRBD2 aligns across 11 bases. This TCR was sampled from a boy under two years old with a congenital heart defect. Source material: thymocytes. The CDR3 spells CASRLFPSQTSGASYNEQFF. DNA of the CDR3: TGTGCCAGTAGGTTATTCCCCTCCCAGACTAGCGGGGCCTCCTACAATGAGCAGTTCTTC.